Presented here are 27 T cell receptor beta chains from one specimen sequenced in a study of human T cells and chemical hapten exposure. Using its own MiXCR run on the RACE reads, TCRdb lists one record per CDR3 protein. Altogether approximately 350,000 distinct CDR3 sequences are present, roughly 6.9% being singletons, with the ten largest covering approximately 8.9%. The time point is: patch test 1, 2 weeks after DPC sensitization. Treatment defined: therapeutic diphenylcyclopropenone sensitization with weekly scalp DPC. The source material was whole blood, sampled in connection with sensitization to the hapten diphenylcyclopropenone (DPC). The receptors derive from a woman under 30 with alopecia areata. Some clones in this sample may be carry-over from other donors' samples.

Only a few counts were recorded for this clonotype. The J gene is TRBJ2-7, the V gene TRBV9; the D call may be TRBD1 or TRBD2 (5 bases each). The V gene lost 4 bases and the J gene lost 2 bases, with 13 bases spanning the gap. The germline CDR1 and CDR2 sequences are SGDLS and YYNGEE. The CDR3 is 14 residues long. This CDR3 reads CASSTTGDPYEQYF. The CDR3 region has the DNA TGTGCCAGCAGCACCACCGGGGACCCCTACGAGCAGTACTTC.

This clonotype has ten or more counts. The J gene is TRBJ2-3, the V gene TRBV11-2; 10 bases are shared with TRBD2. This CDR3 contains 17 residues. Germline-derived CDR1 and CDR2 are SGHAT and FQNNGV. Losses at the gene ends were 10 bases for V and 3 bases for J; bases not matched to a gene: 16. The CDR3 protein is CATKVLLAGAGTDTQYF. The CDR3 DNA reads TGTGCCACCAAAGTCCTCCTAGCGGGGGCGGGGACAGATACGCAGTATTTT.

This clonotype has only a few counts. V is TRBV28 and J is TRBJ1-3; D gene unclear. V was pared by 6 bases and J by 0 bases, with 15 bases between. This CDR3 has 16 residues. Looked up from germline, CDR1 is MDHEN and CDR2 is SYDVKM. CDR3 sequence: CASSSQRYSSGNTIYF. The CDR3 nucleotides read TGTGCCAGCAGCTCCCAACGGTACAGCTCTGGAAACACCATATATTTT.

In its sample, this clonotype was seen many times. One end of the junction varies from germline; a read error may be responsible. The V gene is TRBV3-1, the J gene TRBJ2-5; no clear D. Germline CDR1 reads LGHDT; CDR2 reads YNNKEL (reference sequence). The CDR3 spans 11 residues. The CDR3 nucleotides are TGTGCCAGCAGCCAAGAATTTATACGGCTTTTC. Its translation: CASSQEFIRLF.

This clonotype was counted ten times or more. This chain uses TRBV6-5 with TRBJ2-3, with 8 bases lining up with TRBD1. Germline assignment: CDR1 MNHEY and CDR2 SVGAGI. The CDR3 consists of 14 residues. V was clipped by 5 bases and J by 5 bases; unmatched bases: 6. The CDR3 sequence is CASSPPGGIDTQYF. The DNA for the CDR3 is TGTGCCAGCAGTCCACCAGGGGGCATAGATACGCAGTATTTT.

This clonotype appeared many times. This rearrangement joins TRBV29-1 to TRBJ1-2; a weak D match, TRBD1 (6 bases). V was cut by 6 bases and J by 4 bases, with 15 bases left in between. The V gene's germline CDR1 is SQVTM and CDR2 ANQGSEA. This CDR3 region has 13 residues. CDR3: CSVGAGDRYGYTF. The CDR3 coding sequence is TGCAGCGTGGGGGCGGGGGATCGCTATGGCTACACCTTC.

This clonotype was recorded many times. The chain is built from TRBV6-2 or TRBV6-3 and TRBJ2-1; maybe TRBD1 (6 bases). This CDR3 spans 12 amino acids. Trimming cost V 8 bases and J 4 bases, with 9 bases left between them. CDR1 is MNHEY, CDR2 SVGEGT, per germline. In nucleotides, the CDR3 is TGTGCCAGCCGGGACACATACAATGAGCAGTTCTTC. The encoded protein is CASRDTYNEQFF.

V is TRBV7-9 and J is TRBJ1-1; the D is unclear. The CDR3 sequence is 14 residues long. Germline CDR1 is SEHNR and CDR2 is FQNEAQ (reference sequence). V was clipped by 5 bases and J by 1 base, with 11 bases between them. CDR3 sequence: CASSRRTGNTEAFF. The DNA of the CDR3 is TGTGCCAGCAGCCGAAGGACGGGGAACACTGAAGCTTTCTTT. Supplemented by reference TRBV7-9 and TRBJ1-1, the full variable domain reads DTGVSQNPRHKITKRGQNVTFRCDPISEHNRLYWYRQTLGQGPEFLTYFQNEAQLEKSRLLSDRFSAERPKGSFSTLEIQRTEQGDSAMYLCASSRRTGNTEAFFGQGTRLTVV.

This clonotype has just a few counts. The V and J genes are TRBV12-3 or TRBV12-4 and TRBJ1-1; no reliable D call. The CDR3 spans 13 residues. The ends were cut back, 6 bases at V and 3 bases at J, with 11 bases in the middle. The CDR3 bases are TGTGCCAGCAGGCGAATGCCCGACACTGAAGCTTTCTTT. This sequence encodes CASRRMPDTEAFF.

This clonotype was counted ten times or more. The CDR3 reads CASSAEANTGELFF. Here the CDR3 DNA reads TGTGCTAGTTCCGCGGAGGCGAACACCGGGGAGCTGTTTTTT. This chain connects TRBV12-5 to TRBJ2-2; tentative D call: TRBD2 (5 bases). The germline gives CDR1 LGHNT, CDR2 FRNRAP. Deletions cut 8 bases from V and 0 bases from J, with 10 bases between. This CDR3 region has 14 residues.

Ten or more counts support this clonotype. The J gene is TRBJ2-4, the V gene TRBV28, with no clear D. The CDR3 extends over 16 amino acids. V lost 5 bases and J lost 0, with 14 bases in between. Germline V CDR1 and CDR2: MDHEN, SYDVKM. CDR3 nucleotide sequence: TGTGCCAGCAGTGGGTACGGCTCCCTAGCCAAAAACATTCAGTACTTC. Protein sequence: CASSGYGSLAKNIQYF.

The chain uses TRBV9 and TRBJ1-2; 8 bases are shared with TRBD1. After removal of 4 bases from V and 6 bases from J, the junction contained 8 bases not matched to a gene. The CDR3 sequence is 14 residues long. The germline gives CDR1 SGDLS, CDR2 YYNGEE. The CDR3 coding sequence is TGTGCCAGCAGCTCCCGTCCAGGGGGCGATGGCTACACCTTC. Protein sequence: CASSSRPGGDGYTF. Looking up the rest from reference TRBV9 and TRBJ1-2 gives the full variable domain: DSGVTQTPKHLITATGQRVTLRCSPRSGDLSVYWYQQSLDQGLQFLIQYYNGEERAKGNILERFSAQQFPDLHSELNLSSLELGDSALYFCASSSRPGGDGYTFGSGTRLTVV.

This clonotype was counted between two and nine times. This chain uses TRBV6-5 with TRBJ1-1; no clear D gene. Trimming took 11 bases from V and 10 from J, leaving 8 bases between them. Germline CDR1 reads MNHEY; CDR2 reads SVGAGI. CDR3 length equals 8 residues. The CDR3 nucleotides read TGTGCCCAGCCCTCAGCTTTCTTT. Its translation: CAQPSAFF.

The V call is TRBV20-1, the J call TRBJ2-1; D perhaps matches TRBD2 (6 bases). Germline CDR1 reads DFQATT; CDR2 reads SNEGSKA (reference sequence). Trimming took off 6 bases at V and 8 bases at J, with 20 bases between the two ends. This CDR3 has 14 residues. CDR3 sequence (DNA): TGCAGTGCCCCCGGGACTTATCAACACGATGAGCAGTTCTTC. It specifies CSAPGTYQHDEQFF.

The chain combines TRBV18 with TRBJ1-2; 8 bases match TRBD1. CDR1 is KGHSH and CDR2 is LQKENI in the germline V gene. The CDR3 covers 17 residues. Trimming cost V 1 base and J 4 bases; bases outside gene matches: 11. Here the CDR3 DNA reads TGTGCCAGCTCACCACGGCTCACAGGGGGAAAGGGCTATGGCTACACCTTC. Residues: CASSPRLTGGKGYGYTF.

The CDR3 loop reads CASISGSVTDTQYF. The CDR3 bases are TGTGCCAGCATCTCAGGGTCCGTCACAGATACGCAGTATTTT. The V call is TRBV6-1, the J call TRBJ2-3; possible D gene TRBD1, 5 bases. Germline loops: CDR1 MNHNS, CDR2 SASEGT. CDR3 length equals 14 residues. V was shortened by 7 bases and J by 2 bases, with 13 bases between the two germline ends.

Written as DNA, the CDR3 is TGTGCCAGCAGCGGACAAAAAGGACCTGATGGCTACACCTTC. This encodes CASSGQKGPDGYTF. J is TRBJ1-2 and V is TRBV3-1; D is perhaps TRBD1 (5 bases). Per the germline V gene, CDR1 is LGHDT and CDR2 is YNNKEL (reference sequence). Trimming cost V 5 bases and J 6 bases, with 16 bases left between them. CDR3 length: 14 residues.

This clonotype was counted a few times. The gene calls are TRBV6-2 or TRBV6-3 and TRBJ1-2, with 7 bases identical to TRBD1. V trimming: 0 bases; J trimming: 5 bases; junction bases outside the gene matches: 9. Looked up from germline, CDR1 is MNHEY and CDR2 is SVGEGT. This CDR3 is 16 amino acids long. This CDR3 is CASSYSTGTDLYGYTF. The CDR3 DNA is TGTGCCAGCAGTTACTCCACCGGGACAGACCTTTATGGCTACACCTTC.

This clonotype was recorded only once. Given the absence of the conserved phenylalanine or tryptophan at the CDR3 end, a read error is likely. The gene calls are TRBV28 and TRBJ1-4; no reliable D call. The CDR3 consists of 13 residues. Germline V gene sequence: CDR1 MDHEN, CDR2 SYDVKM. The V end lost 1 base, the J end lost 5 bases, and 5 bases lay between the germline ends. This chain's CDR3 is CASSLSENEKLFS. The CDR3 DNA reads as TGTGCCAGCAGTTTATCTGAAAATGAAAAACTGTTTTCT.

This clonotype appeared many times. The chain recombines TRBV27 with TRBJ2-6; the D call may be TRBD1 or TRBD2 (5 bases each). The CDR3 sequence is 15 residues long. Trimming left V 3 bases short and J 4 bases short, with 10 bases between. Germline CDR1 and CDR2: MNHEY and SMNVEV (reference sequence). CDR3 sequence reads: CASSFLGTGANVLTF. The CDR3 bases are TGTGCCAGCAGTTTTTTAGGGACCGGGGCCAACGTCCTGACTTTC. Full variable domain (missing parts from reference TRBV27 and TRBJ2-6): EAQVTQNPRYLITVTGKKLTVTCSQNMNHEYMSWYRQDPGLGLRQIYYSMNVEVTDKGDVPEGYKVSRKEKRNFPLILESPSPNQTSLYFCASSFLGTGANVLTFGAGSRLTVL.

Worth noting for this clonotype: A junction boundary mismatches the germline segment, possibly from a read error. The rearrangement links TRBV11-1 to TRBJ2-7; D is possibly TRBD1 (6 bases). Looked up from germline, CDR1 is SGHAT and CDR2 is FQDESV (reference sequence). This CDR3 contains 16 residues. The CDR3 nucleotides read TGTGCCAGCAGCTTAGAAGCGGACAGCTCTTTGTACGGGCAGTACTTC. Protein: CASSLEADSSLYGQYF. The variable domain in full, with the rest retrieved from reference TRBV11-1 and TRBJ2-7, is EAEVAQSPRYKITEKSQAVAFWCDPISGHATLYWYRQILGQGPELLVQFQDESVVDDSQLPKDRFSAERLKGVDSTLKIQPAELGDSAMYLCASSLEADSSLYGQYFGPGTRLTVT.

The table lists this clonotype with many counts. This chain joins TRBV3-1 and TRBJ2-5, with D maybe TRBD2 (6 bases). Germline assignment: CDR1 LGHDT and CDR2 YNNKEL (reference sequence). CDR3 length: 15 amino acids. Trimming left V 2 bases short and J 7 bases short, with 17 bases between. The CDR3 here is CASSQTSRGRGTQYF. The CDR3 DNA follows: TGTGCCAGCAGCCAAACCTCGCGGGGCCGGGGGACCCAGTACTTC.

V usage is TRBV12-3 or TRBV12-4 and J usage is TRBJ1-3; no firm D call. The CDR3 length is 12 residues. V was clipped by 5 bases and J by 5 bases, with 7 bases between them. The chain's CDR3 is CASSEQRNTIYF. DNA of the CDR3: TGTGCCAGCAGTGAACAGAGAAACACCATATATTTT.

This clonotype was observed a few times. The chain joins TRBV6-5 to TRBJ1-2; maybe TRBD1 (5 bases). Germline V gives CDR1 MNHEY, CDR2 SVGAGI. The CDR3 sequence is 14 residues long. The ends were cut back, 7 bases at V and 4 bases at J, with 16 bases in the middle. CDR3: CASNPTPGRYGYTF. The CDR3 DNA is TGTGCCAGCAACCCAACACCGGGACGCTATGGCTACACCTTC.

Ten or more counts support this clonotype. The chain employs TRBV7-2 and TRBJ1-5; no reliable D call. The length of the CDR3 is 15 residues. The germline gives CDR1 SGHTA, CDR2 FQGNSA. The ends were cut back, 3 bases at V and 0 bases at J, with 9 bases in the middle. CDR3 residues: CASSFSADSNQPQHF. The CDR3 bases are TGTGCCAGCAGCTTCTCCGCCGATAGCAATCAGCCCCAGCATTTT.

In nucleotides, the CDR3 is TGCAGTGCCCTGATAGCGGTGGAGGGGGAGACCCAGTACTTC. Translated, it gives CSALIAVEGETQYF. The chain couples TRBV20-1 to TRBJ2-5; D might be TRBD2 (6 bases). Germline lookup yields CDR1 DFQATT and CDR2 SNEGSKA (reference sequence). With 6 bases removed from V and 5 bases from J, the gap between germline ends came to 19 bases. This CDR3 has 14 amino acids.

This clonotype was observed at least ten times. Here the CDR3 DNA reads TGCGCCAGCAGCCAAGAGGTTAGGACAGGGGCCGCACCTCTTGCCTATGGCTACACCTTC. It codes for CASSQEVRTGAAPLAYGYTF. The chain joins TRBV4-3 to TRBJ1-2, with TRBD1 matching over 9 bases. The junction had 18 bases not matched to a gene; V was cut back by 0 bases and J by 4 bases. This CDR3 has 20 residues. Germline lookup yields CDR1 LGHNA and CDR2 YSLEER.